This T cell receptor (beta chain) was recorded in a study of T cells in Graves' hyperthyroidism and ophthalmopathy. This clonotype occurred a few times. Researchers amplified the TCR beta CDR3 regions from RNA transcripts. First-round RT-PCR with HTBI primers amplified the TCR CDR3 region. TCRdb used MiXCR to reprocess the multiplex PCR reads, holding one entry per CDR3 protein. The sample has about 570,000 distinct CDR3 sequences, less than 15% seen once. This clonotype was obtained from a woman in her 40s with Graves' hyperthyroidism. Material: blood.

CDR3 in amino acids: CASGDSRRIDTQYF. The CDR3 nucleotides read TGTGCCAGCGGGGACTCCCGACGCATAGATACGCAGTATTTT. The chain is built from TRBV12-3 or TRBV12-4 and TRBJ2-3; possibly TRBD2 for D (6 bases). This CDR3 has 14 residues. The ends were cut back, 8 bases at V and 5 bases at J, with 17 bases in the middle.